The 8 T cell receptor beta chains presented below share a single source sample, sequenced in a study of T cell clonality in common variable immunodeficiency. The table came from immunoSEQ multiplex PCR; TCRdb's copy has only in-frame clones and leaves some out. The sample holds more than 30,000 clones, and no clone turns up only once. Input material: peripheral blood mononuclear cells. These receptors were collected from a person aged 18 to 70 in good health.

This clone was observed many times. With the read ending 3 residues before the CDR3 end, the germline J gene is used to fill in that end. The rearrangement uses TRBV7-8 and TRBJ1-1, with TRBD1 matching over 8 bases. J gave up 5 bases and V 1 base, and 12 bases lay outside the gene matches. The germline gives CDR1 SGHVS, CDR2 FQNEAQ. The length of the CDR3 is 17 residues. CDR3 protein: CASSLEPPTGGMTEAFF. The sequenced CDR3 bases are TGTGCCAGCAGCTTAGAGCCCCCCACAGGGGGTATGACTGAA.

As to this clone: The read is 3 residues too short to cover the CDR3 end, so that end is filled in from the germline J gene. The chain links TRBV11-3 to TRBJ2-5, with D perhaps TRBD2 (6 bases). V was trimmed by 5 bases and J by 1 base, leaving 11 bases between them. The CDR3 sequence is 14 residues long. Germline values: CDR1 SGHNT, CDR2 YENEEA. CDR3: CASSGGASQETQYF. CDR3 DNA, as far as it was read: TGTGCCAGCAGCGGCGGGGCAAGCCAAGAGACC.

This clone was observed at least ten times. The CDR3 sequence is CASGTSGRVGETQYF. The covered CDR3 bases are TGTGCCAGCGGGACTAGCGGGAGGGTAGGGGAGACC. The rearrangement joins TRBV7-3 to TRBJ2-5; TRBD2 matches at 16 bases. The CDR3 end lies 3 residues beyond the end of the read and is filled in from the germline J gene. After removal of 8 bases from V and 5 bases from J, the junction contained 5 bases not matched to a gene. There are 15 residues in the CDR3. The germline V gene encodes CDR1 SGHTA and CDR2 FQGTGA.

This clone was observed a handful of times. One end of the junction does not line up with germline, which may come from a read error. The read terminates 3 residues ahead of where the CDR3 ends, so the germline J gene completes it. This chain joins TRBV7-2 and TRBJ2-3, with D tentatively TRBD2 (5 bases). The germline V gene has CDR1 SGHTA and CDR2 FQGNSA. The CDR3 covers 15 residues. The chain's CDR3 is CASTLASSSTDTQYF. The part of the CDR3 DNA that was read is TGTGCCAGCACCTTAGCGTCCTCCAGCACAGATACG.

To note about this clone: The CDR3 end is not reached by the read, which stops 3 residues before it; the germline J gene fills it in. This sequence joins TRBV7-9 and TRBJ1-2; D is uncertain. Germline lookup yields CDR1 SEHNR and CDR2 FQNEAQ (reference sequence). The length of the CDR3 is 13 residues. CDR3 sequence: CASSFAGLGDYTF. The covered CDR3 bases are TGTGCCAGCAGCTTCGCCGGACTTGGAGAC.

There are many counts of this clone. Coverage ceases 3 residues before the CDR3 finishes, and the germline J gene fills in the end. The V gene is TRBV19, the J gene TRBJ1-5, with 7 positions matching TRBD1. The CDR3 has 15 residues. V shed 6 bases, J shed 4 bases, and the junction held 9 bases outside the gene matches. Germline values: CDR1 LNHDA, CDR2 SQIVND (reference sequence). The CDR3 spells CASRTLTGANQPQHF. The sequenced CDR3 bases are TGTGCCAGTAGGACGCTCACAGGGGCTAATCAGCCC.

This clone was counted ten times or more. The CDR3: CASSLSGRPSYEQYF. The CDR3 bases that were read are TGTGCCAGCAGCTTGAGCGGGAGGCCCTCCTACGAG. The chain carries TRBV7-9 and TRBJ2-7; 9 nucleotides agree with TRBD2. The observed sequence ends 3 residues before the CDR3 terminus, with the missing tail filled in from the germline J gene. This CDR3 comprises 15 residues. Germline values: CDR1 SEHNR, CDR2 FQNEAQ (reference sequence). The V segment lost 3 bases and the J segment 0 bases; nucleotides outside the gene matches: 3.

There are many counts of this clone. Read coverage stops 3 residues before the CDR3 terminus; the germline J gene supplies the remainder. The chain employs TRBV19 and TRBJ2-7, with 12 nucleotides matching TRBD1. The V segment lost 5 bases and the J segment 1 base; nucleotides outside the gene matches: 6. This CDR3 spans 16 amino acids. Per the germline V gene, CDR1 is LNHDA and CDR2 is SQIVND (reference sequence). CDR3 sequence reads: CASSGPGQGASYEQYF. The DNA read from the CDR3 is TGTGCCAGTAGTGGACCGGGACAGGGGGCATCCTACGAG.